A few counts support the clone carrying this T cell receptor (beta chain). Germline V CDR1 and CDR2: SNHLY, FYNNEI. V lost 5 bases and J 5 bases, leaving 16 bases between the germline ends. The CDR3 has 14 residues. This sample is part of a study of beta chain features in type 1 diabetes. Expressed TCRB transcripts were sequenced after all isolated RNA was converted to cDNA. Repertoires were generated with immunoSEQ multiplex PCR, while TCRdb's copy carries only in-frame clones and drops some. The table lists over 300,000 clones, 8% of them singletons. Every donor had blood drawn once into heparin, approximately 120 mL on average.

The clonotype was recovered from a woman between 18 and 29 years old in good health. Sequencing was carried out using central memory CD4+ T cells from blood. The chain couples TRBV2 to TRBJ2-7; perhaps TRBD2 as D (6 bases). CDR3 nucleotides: TGTGCCAGCAGTTACGGGAATCGGAGGGACGAGCAGTACTTC. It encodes CASSYGNRRDEQYF.